The rows below give T cell receptor beta chains drawn from one sample of a study of T cell repertoires in cytomegalovirus infection. Each CDR3 protein is one row after TCRdb ran MiXCR on the reads. The sample carries approximately 500,000 distinct CDR3 sequences, approximately 10% recorded once. The sample consisted of PBMCs. The source is a human donor in good health (CMV status not recorded). Some clones in this sample may be carry-over from other donors' samples. Both conserved end residues are part of each CDR3. Each record gives: V gene, J gene, D gene, clone size, CDR3 protein, CDR3 DNA. A D gene is named only where the DNA matches it firmly. Clone sizes are given selectively: once, few, many, or a class where the clone is expanded.

>TRBV19|TRBJ1-2|TRBD1|many
CAIGQGRGYLGYTF
TGTGCCATCGGACAGGGGCGCGGGTACCTGGGCTACACCTTC
>TRBV7-9|TRBJ2-3|TRBD1|many
CASSLGGTVNTDTQYF
TGTGCCAGCAGCTTAGGTGGGACAGTAAACACAGATACGCAGTATTTT
>TRBV11-1|TRBJ2-1|.|many
CASSFEYNTPVRPRFEQFF
TGTGCCAGCAGCTTTGAATATAACACTCCGGTTAGGCCGAGGTTTGAGCAGTTCTTC
>TRBV7-9|TRBJ2-2|TRBD1|many
CASSEQGTLTGELFF
TGTGCCAGCAGCGAACAGGGGACCCTTACCGGGGAGCTGTTTTTT
>TRBV30|TRBJ1-1|.|few
CAWSVDHGTEAFF
TGTGCCTGGAGTGTAGATCACGGCACTGAAGCTTTCTTT
>TRBV7-2|TRBJ2-7|TRBD1|many
CASSLSGGQPAYEQYF
TGTGCCAGCAGCTTATCAGGGGGCCAACCAGCCTACGAGCAGTACTTC
>TRBV7-7|TRBJ2-5|.|many
CASSSGPYNETQYF
TGTGCCAGCAGCTCGGGACCTTATAATGAGACCCAGTACTTC
>TRBV29-1|TRBJ2-7|TRBD1|many
CSVLLGQPYEQYF
TGCAGCGTCCTCCTGGGACAGCCCTACGAGCAGTACTTC
>TRBV28|TRBJ1-6|TRBD1|many
CASSVWGQGISNSPLHF
TGTGCCAGCTCAGTTTGGGGACAGGGAATATCAAATTCACCCCTCCACTTT
>TRBV7-9|TRBJ1-1|.|many
CASSLGRERGTEAFF
TGTGCCAGCAGCTTAGGGAGGGAAAGGGGCACTGAAGCTTTCTTT
>TRBV7-9|TRBJ2-3|.|many
CASQRSSMGGNTDTQYF
TGTGCCAGCCAGCGATCCTCTATGGGCGGGAACACAGATACGCAGTATTTT
>TRBV7-8|TRBJ2-5|TRBD1|many
CASIGRGPGQGRETQYF
TGTGCCAGCATCGGAAGAGGACCAGGACAGGGAAGAGAGACCCAGTACTTC
>TRBV28|TRBJ2-1|TRBD2|few
CASSLNSGRMNQGQFF
TGTGCCAGCAGTTTAAATAGCGGGCGAATGAACCAGGGGCAGTTCTTC
>TRBV7-9|TRBJ2-7|TRBD2|many
CASSLGYGRGSYEQYF
TGTGCCAGCAGCTTAGGGTACGGGAGGGGATCCTACGAGCAGTACTTC
>TRBV20-1|TRBJ2-7|.|.
CSARVAGSSYEQYF
TGCAGTGCTAGGGTGGCAGGGTCGTCCTACGAGCAGTACTTC
>TRBV5-1|TRBJ2-3|.|.
CASSLASALGTDTQYF
TGCGCCAGCAGCTTGGCATCCGCACTGGGGACAGATACGCAGTATTTT
>TRBV7-2|TRBJ1-1|.|many
CASSLGDGYTEAFF
TGTGCCAGCAGCTTAGGTGACGGGTACACTGAAGCTTTCTTT
>TRBV2|TRBJ2-7|.|.
CASGGVGPGAYEQYF
TGTGCCAGCGGGGGCGTAGGACCGGGAGCCTACGAGCAGTACTTC
>TRBV28|TRBJ1-2|TRBD1|many
CASSPLVGDRGLANYGYTF
TGTGCCAGCAGTCCATTAGTGGGGGACAGGGGGCTTGCTAACTATGGCTACACCTTC
>TRBV20-1|TRBJ1-1|.|.
CSARISGANTEAFF
TGCAGTGCTAGAATCTCTGGGGCGAACACTGAAGCTTTCTTT
>TRBV12-3/TRBV12-4|TRBJ1-5|.|many
CASSLAWGQPQHF
TGTGCCAGCAGTTTAGCTTGGGGTCAGCCCCAGCATTTT
>TRBV20-1|TRBJ2-3|.|.
CSGGGSSESTDTQYF
TGCAGCGGGGGCGGGTCTAGCGAGTCCACAGATACGCAGTATTTT
>TRBV2|TRBJ2-7|.|many
CASSDEHEQYF
TGTGCCAGCAGTGATGAGCACGAGCAGTACTTC
>TRBV20-1|TRBJ2-1|.|many
CSARGSRIEQFF
TGCAGTGCTAGGGGCTCCCGGATCGAGCAGTTCTTC
>TRBV12-3/TRBV12-4|TRBJ2-1|.|many
CASSGGSQFF
TGTGCCAGCAGTGGGGGGTCCCAGTTCTTC
>TRBV19|TRBJ1-5|.|.
CASRWGRSNQPQHF
TGTGCCAGTAGATGGGGAAGGAGCAATCAGCCCCAGCATTTT